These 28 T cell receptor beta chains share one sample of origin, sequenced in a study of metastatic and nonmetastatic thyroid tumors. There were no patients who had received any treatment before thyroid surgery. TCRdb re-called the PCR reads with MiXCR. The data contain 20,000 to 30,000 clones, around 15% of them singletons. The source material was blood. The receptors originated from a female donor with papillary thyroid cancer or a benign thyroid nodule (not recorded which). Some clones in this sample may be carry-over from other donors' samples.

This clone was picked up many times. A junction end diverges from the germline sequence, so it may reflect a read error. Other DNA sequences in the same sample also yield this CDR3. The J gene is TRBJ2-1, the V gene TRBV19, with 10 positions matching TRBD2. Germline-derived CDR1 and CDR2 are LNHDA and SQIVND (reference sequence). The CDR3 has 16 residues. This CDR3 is CATIGALAGARHEQFF. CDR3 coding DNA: TGCGCCACCATTGGGGCCCTAGCGGGAGCGAGGCATGAGCAGTTCTTC.

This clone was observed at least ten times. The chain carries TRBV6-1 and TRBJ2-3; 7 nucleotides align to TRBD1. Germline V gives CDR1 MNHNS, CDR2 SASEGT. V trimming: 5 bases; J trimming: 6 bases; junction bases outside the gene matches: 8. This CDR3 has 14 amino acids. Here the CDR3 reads CASSPSRGFDTQYF. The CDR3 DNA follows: TGTGCCAGCAGTCCAAGCAGGGGGTTCGATACGCAGTATTTT.

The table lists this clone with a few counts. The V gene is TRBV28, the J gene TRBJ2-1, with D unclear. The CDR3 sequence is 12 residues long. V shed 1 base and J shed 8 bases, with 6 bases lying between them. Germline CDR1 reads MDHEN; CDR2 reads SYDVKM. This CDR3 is CASSLYIDEQFF. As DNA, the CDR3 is TGTGCCAGCAGTTTATACATCGATGAGCAGTTCTTC.

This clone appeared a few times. CDR3 DNA: TGTGCCAGCAGTTACTCGCAGGGGCAGACGTATGGCTACACCTTC. It translates to CASSYSQGQTYGYTF. The chain links TRBV6-2 or TRBV6-3 to TRBJ1-2; tentative D call: TRBD1 (6 bases). The CDR3 is 15 residues long. Trimming took 0 bases from V and 5 from J, leaving 13 bases between them. Germline V gives CDR1 MNHEY, CDR2 SVGEGT.

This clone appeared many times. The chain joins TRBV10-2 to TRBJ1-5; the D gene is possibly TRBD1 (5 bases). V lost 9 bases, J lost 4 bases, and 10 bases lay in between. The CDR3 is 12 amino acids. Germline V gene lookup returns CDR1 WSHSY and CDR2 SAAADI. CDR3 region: CASGAGNQPQHF. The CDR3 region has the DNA TGCGCCAGTGGGGCGGGGAATCAGCCCCAGCATTTT.

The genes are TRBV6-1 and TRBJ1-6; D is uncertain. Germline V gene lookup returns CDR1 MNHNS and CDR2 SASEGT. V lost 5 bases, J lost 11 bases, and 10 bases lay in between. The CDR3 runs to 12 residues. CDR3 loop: CASSKHSTPLHF. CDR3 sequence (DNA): TGTGCCAGCAGTAAACATAGTACACCCCTCCACTTT.

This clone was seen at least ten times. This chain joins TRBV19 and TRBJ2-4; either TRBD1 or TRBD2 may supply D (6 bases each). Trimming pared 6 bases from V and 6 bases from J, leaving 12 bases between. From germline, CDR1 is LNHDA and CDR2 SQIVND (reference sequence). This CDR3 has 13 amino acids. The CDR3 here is CASSPRGVNIQYF. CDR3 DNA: TGTGCCAGTAGCCCAAGGGGGGTAAACATTCAGTACTTC.

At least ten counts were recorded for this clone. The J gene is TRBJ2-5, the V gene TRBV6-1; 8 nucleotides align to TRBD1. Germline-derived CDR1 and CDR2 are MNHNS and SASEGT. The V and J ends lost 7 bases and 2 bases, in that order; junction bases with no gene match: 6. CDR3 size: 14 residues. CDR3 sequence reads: CASTRTGKQETQYF. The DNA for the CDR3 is TGTGCCAGCACTAGGACAGGGAAACAAGAGACCCAGTACTTC.

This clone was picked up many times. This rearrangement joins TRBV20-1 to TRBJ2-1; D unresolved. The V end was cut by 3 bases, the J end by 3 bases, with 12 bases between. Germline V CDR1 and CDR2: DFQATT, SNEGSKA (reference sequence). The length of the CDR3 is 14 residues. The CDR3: CSASGRILYNEQFF. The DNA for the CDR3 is TGCAGTGCTAGCGGACGGATCCTCTACAATGAGCAGTTCTTC.

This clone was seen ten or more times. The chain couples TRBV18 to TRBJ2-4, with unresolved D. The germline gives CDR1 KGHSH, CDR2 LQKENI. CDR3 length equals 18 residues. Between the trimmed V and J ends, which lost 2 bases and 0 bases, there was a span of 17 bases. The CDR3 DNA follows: TGTGCCAGCTCACCAGCTACCAACCCGGGCCTAGCCAAAAACATTCAGTACTTC. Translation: CASSPATNPGLAKNIQYF.

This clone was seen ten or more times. The CDR3 bases are TGTGCCAGCAGTCCGAGGCCTGAACAGCCCCAGCATTTT. Translating it yields CASSPRPEQPQHF. The chain recombines TRBV27 with TRBJ1-5; D is undetermined. In germline, CDR1 is MNHEY, CDR2 SMNVEV (reference sequence). V was shortened by 5 bases and J by 7 bases, with 12 bases between the two germline ends. The CDR3 is 13 residues long.

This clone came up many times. CDR3 sequence reads: CASSLGDRNQPQHF. CDR3 nucleotides: TGCGCCAGCAGCTTGGGGGACAGGAATCAGCCCCAGCATTTT. The chain employs TRBV5-1 and TRBJ1-5; 8 nucleotides agree with TRBD1. Germline lookup yields CDR1 SGHRS and CDR2 YFSETQ. V was pared by 0 bases and J by 4 bases, with 0 bases of the junction left unmatched. The CDR3 is made up of 14 amino acids.

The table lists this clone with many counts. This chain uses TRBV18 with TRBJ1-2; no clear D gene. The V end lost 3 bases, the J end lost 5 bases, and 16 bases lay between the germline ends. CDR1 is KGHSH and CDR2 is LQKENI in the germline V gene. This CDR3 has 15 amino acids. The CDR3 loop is CASSPSGQAAYGYTF. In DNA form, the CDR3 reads TGTGCCAGCTCACCCTCGGGTCAGGCAGCGTATGGCTACACCTTC.

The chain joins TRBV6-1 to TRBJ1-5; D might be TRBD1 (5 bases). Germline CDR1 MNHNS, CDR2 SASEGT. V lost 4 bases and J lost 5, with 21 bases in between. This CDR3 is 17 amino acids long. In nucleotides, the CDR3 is TGTGCCAGCAGTGGCGGTTTTTTTGGACGGGGGGATCAGCCCCAGCATTTT. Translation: CASSGGFFGRGDQPQHF.

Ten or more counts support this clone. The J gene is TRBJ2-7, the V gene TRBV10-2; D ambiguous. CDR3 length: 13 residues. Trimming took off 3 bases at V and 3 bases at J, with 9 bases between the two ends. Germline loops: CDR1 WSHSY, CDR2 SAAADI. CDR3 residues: CASSDPSIYEQYF. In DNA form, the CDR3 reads TGCGCCAGCAGTGATCCGAGTATCTACGAGCAGTACTTC.

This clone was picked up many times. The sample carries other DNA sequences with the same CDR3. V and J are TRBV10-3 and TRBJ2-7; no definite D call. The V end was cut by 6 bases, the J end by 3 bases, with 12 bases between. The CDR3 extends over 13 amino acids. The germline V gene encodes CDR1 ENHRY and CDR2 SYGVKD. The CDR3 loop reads CAIRGMELYEQYF. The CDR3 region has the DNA TGTGCCATCAGGGGTATGGAGCTCTACGAGCAGTACTTC.

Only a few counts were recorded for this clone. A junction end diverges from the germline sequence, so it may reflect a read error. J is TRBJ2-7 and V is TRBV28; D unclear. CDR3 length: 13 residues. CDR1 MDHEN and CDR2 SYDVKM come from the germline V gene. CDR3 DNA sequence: TGTGTCAGCAGTCCGTCTTGTTCCTACGAGCAGTACTTC. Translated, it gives CVSSPSCSYEQYF.

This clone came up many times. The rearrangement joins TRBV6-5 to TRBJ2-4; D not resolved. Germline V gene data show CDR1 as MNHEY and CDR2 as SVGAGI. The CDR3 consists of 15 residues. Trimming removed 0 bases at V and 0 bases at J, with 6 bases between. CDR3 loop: CASSYSQVAKNIQYF. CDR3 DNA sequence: TGTGCCAGCAGTTACTCGCAAGTAGCCAAAAACATTCAGTACTTC.

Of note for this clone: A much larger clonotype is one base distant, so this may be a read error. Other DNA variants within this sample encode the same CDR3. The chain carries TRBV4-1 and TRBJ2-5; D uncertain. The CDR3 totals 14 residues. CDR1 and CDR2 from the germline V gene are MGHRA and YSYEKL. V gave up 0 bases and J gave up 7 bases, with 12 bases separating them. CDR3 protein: CASSQEPGAGTQYF. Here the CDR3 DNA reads TGCGCCAGCAGCCAAGAACCGGGTGCTGGGACCCAGTACTTC.

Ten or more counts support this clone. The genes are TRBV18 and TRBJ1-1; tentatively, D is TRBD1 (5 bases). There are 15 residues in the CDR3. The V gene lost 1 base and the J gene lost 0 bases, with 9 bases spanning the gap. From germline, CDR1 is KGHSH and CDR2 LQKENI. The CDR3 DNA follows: TGTGCCAGCTCACCACGGGACCAAATGAACACTGAAGCTTTCTTT. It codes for CASSPRDQMNTEAFF.

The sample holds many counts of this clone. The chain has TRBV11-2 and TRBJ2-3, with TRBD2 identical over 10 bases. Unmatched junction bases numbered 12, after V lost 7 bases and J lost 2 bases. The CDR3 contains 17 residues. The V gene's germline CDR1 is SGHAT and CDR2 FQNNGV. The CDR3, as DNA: TGTGCCAGCACCCTCCGGAAGCGGGAGGGATACACAGATACGCAGTATTTT. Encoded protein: CASTLRKREGYTDTQYF.

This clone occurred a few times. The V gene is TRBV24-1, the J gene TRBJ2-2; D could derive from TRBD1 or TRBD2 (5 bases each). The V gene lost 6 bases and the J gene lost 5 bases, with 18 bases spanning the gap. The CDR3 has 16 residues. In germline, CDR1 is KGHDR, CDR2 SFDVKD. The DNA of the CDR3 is TGTGCCACCAGTAGGGACCGCGTACTTAAAACCGGGGAGCTGTTTTTT. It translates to CATSRDRVLKTGELFF.

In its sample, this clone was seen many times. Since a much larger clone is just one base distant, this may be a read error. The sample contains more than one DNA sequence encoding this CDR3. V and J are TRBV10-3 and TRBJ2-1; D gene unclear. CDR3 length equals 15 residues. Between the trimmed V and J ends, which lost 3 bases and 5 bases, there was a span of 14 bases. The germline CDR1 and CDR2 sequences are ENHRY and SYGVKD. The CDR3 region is CAISESYARNNEQFF. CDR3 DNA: TGTGCCATCAGTGAATCGTATGCCCGAAACAATGAGCAGTTCTTC.

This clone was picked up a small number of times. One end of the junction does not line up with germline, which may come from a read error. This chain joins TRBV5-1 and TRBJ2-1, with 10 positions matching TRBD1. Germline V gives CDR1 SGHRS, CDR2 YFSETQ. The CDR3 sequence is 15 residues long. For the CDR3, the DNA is TGCGCCTGCAGCTTGACAGGGGGCCCCTACAATGAGCAATTCTTC. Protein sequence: CACSLTGGPYNEQFF. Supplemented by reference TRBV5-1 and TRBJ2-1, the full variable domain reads KAGVTQTPRYLIKTRGQQVTLSCSPISGHRSVSWYQQTPGQGLQFLFEYFSETQRNKGNFPGRFSGRQFSNSRSEMNVSTLELGDSALYLCACSLTGGPYNEQFFGPGTRLTVL.

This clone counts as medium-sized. CDR3 in amino acids: CASSNLDPPNQPQHF. The CDR3 DNA sequence: TGTGCCAGCAGTAACTTGGACCCACCCAATCAGCCCCAGCATTTT. The V and J genes are TRBV12-3 or TRBV12-4 and TRBJ1-5; D call uncertain. The CDR3 sequence is 15 residues long. Trimming removed 5 bases from V and 3 bases from J, with 14 bases in between.

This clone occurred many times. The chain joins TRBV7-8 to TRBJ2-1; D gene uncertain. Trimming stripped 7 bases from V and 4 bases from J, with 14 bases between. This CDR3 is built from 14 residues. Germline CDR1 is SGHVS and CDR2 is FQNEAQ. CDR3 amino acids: CASIAGLGYNEQFF. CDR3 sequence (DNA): TGTGCCAGCATCGCTGGATTAGGATACAATGAGCAGTTCTTC.

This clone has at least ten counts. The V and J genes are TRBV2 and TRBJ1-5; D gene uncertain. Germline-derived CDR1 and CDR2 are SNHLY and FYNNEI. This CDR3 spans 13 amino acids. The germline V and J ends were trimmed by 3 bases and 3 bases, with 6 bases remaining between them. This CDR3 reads CASSEFPNQPQHF. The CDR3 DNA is TGTGCCAGCAGTGAGTTTCCCAATCAGCCCCAGCATTTT.

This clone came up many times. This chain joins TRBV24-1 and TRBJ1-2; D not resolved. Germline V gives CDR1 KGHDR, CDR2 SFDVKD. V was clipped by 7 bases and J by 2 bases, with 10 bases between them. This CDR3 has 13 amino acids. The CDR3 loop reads CATSVTENYGYTF. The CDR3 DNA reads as TGTGCCACCAGCGTTACTGAGAACTATGGCTACACCTTC.